The rows below give T cell receptor beta chains drawn from one sample of a study of blood T cell repertoires in COVID-19. This table comes from immunoSEQ multiplex PCR, and its TCRdb copy is limited to in-frame clones, with some not included. The sample yields about 160,000 clones, approximately 81% seen once. The sequenced material came from peripheral blood. Receptors were obtained from a man in his forties with acute or convalescent COVID-19. Each CDR3 is given with its conserved first and last residue. Fields, in order: clone size, J gene, D gene, V gene, CDR3 length, CDR3 DNA, CDR3 protein. The D gene is left open where the match is weak. Clone size appears in some rows only: once, few, many, or a class for an expanded clone.

clone size: -; J gene: TRBJ1-1; D gene: -; V gene: TRBV6-5; CDR3 length: 13; CDR3 DNA: TGTGCCAGCAGTTACCAGGGAATCACTGAAGCTTTCTTT; CDR3 protein: CASSYQGITEAFF
clone size: -; J gene: TRBJ1-1; D gene: -; V gene: TRBV11-2; CDR3 length: 14; CDR3 DNA: TGTGCCAGCAGCTCGCAGGGGAGAAGTACTGAAGCTTTCTTT; CDR3 protein: CASSSQGRSTEAFF
clone size: -; J gene: TRBJ2-7; D gene: -; V gene: TRBV5-6; CDR3 length: 12; CDR3 DNA: TGTGCCAGCAGCTTGTCATCCTACGAGCAGTACTTC; CDR3 protein: CASSLSSYEQYF
clone size: -; J gene: TRBJ1-5; D gene: -; V gene: TRBV2; CDR3 length: 13; CDR3 DNA: TGTGCCAGCAGCGGGGTGCGCAATCAGCCCCAGCATTTT; CDR3 protein: CASSGVRNQPQHF
clone size: -; J gene: TRBJ1-2; D gene: -; V gene: TRBV4-1; CDR3 length: 15; CDR3 DNA: TGCGCCAGCAGCACCCATAGGGACTCATCCTATGGCTACACCTTC; CDR3 protein: CASSTHRDSSYGYTF
clone size: -; J gene: TRBJ1-2; D gene: TRBD1; V gene: TRBV30; CDR3 length: 12; CDR3 DNA: TGTGCCTGGATGGACAGGGTCCGAGGCTACACCTTC; CDR3 protein: CAWMDRVRGYTF
clone size: once; J gene: TRBJ1-1; D gene: TRBD1; V gene: TRBV5-4; CDR3 length: 15; CDR3 DNA: TGTGCCAGCAGGGTGGGACAGGGAAAGAACACTGAAGCTTTCTTT; CDR3 protein: CASRVGQGKNTEAFF
clone size: -; J gene: TRBJ1-3; D gene: -; V gene: TRBV3-1/TRBV3-2; CDR3 length: 14; CDR3 DNA: TGTGCCAGCAGCCAAACAAACTCTGGAAACACCATATATTTT; CDR3 protein: CASSQTNSGNTIYF
clone size: -; J gene: TRBJ1-2; D gene: TRBD1; V gene: TRBV6-5; CDR3 length: 12; CDR3 DNA: TGTGCCAGCTGTCAGGGGGACTATGGCTACACCTTC; CDR3 protein: CASCQGDYGYTF
clone size: -; J gene: TRBJ1-1; D gene: -; V gene: TRBV6-5; CDR3 length: 11; CDR3 DNA: TGTGCCACGTGGAGGAACACTGAAGCTTTCTTT; CDR3 protein: CATWRNTEAFF
clone size: -; J gene: TRBJ2-5; D gene: -; V gene: TRBV7-3; CDR3 length: 15; CDR3 DNA: TGTGCCAGCAGCCTAGGAGGGCCGGGGGAAGAGACCCAGTACTTC; CDR3 protein: CASSLGGPGEETQYF
clone size: once; J gene: TRBJ1-6; D gene: -; V gene: TRBV19; CDR3 length: 15; CDR3 DNA: TGTGCCAGTAGTGGCAGGACAGATTATCGGTCACCCCTCCACTTT; CDR3 protein: CASSGRTDYRSPLHF
clone size: -; J gene: TRBJ1-2; D gene: TRBD1; V gene: TRBV7-2; CDR3 length: 14; CDR3 DNA: TGTGCCAGCAGCACCAGTACAGGGGCGGAAGGCTACACCTTC; CDR3 protein: CASSTSTGAEGYTF
clone size: few; J gene: TRBJ1-2; D gene: -; V gene: TRBV28; CDR3 length: 13; CDR3 DNA: TGTGCCAGCAGCCTGACAGTTAACTATGGCTACACCTTC; CDR3 protein: CASSLTVNYGYTF
clone size: -; J gene: TRBJ1-5; D gene: TRBD1; V gene: TRBV5-1; CDR3 length: 20; CDR3 DNA: TGCGCCAGCAGCTTGTGGCCGGGACAGGGGGCCTATTTCAGGGAACAGCCCCAGCATTTT; CDR3 protein: CASSLWPGQGAYFREQPQHF
clone size: -; J gene: TRBJ2-1; D gene: -; V gene: TRBV5-1; CDR3 length: 14; CDR3 DNA: TGCGCCAGCAGCTTGATCCGCCTAGTCGATGAGCAGTTCTTC; CDR3 protein: CASSLIRLVDEQFF
clone size: -; J gene: TRBJ2-3; D gene: TRBD2; V gene: TRBV18; CDR3 length: 16; CDR3 DNA: TGTGCCAGCTCCCCAGCCGGAGCGGGGGCCAGAGATACGCAGTATTTT; CDR3 protein: CASSPAGAGARDTQYF
clone size: -; J gene: TRBJ2-1; D gene: TRBD2; V gene: TRBV6-5; CDR3 length: 14; CDR3 DNA: TGTGCCAGCGAAAAACGGGGGGGATACAATGAGCAGTTCTTC; CDR3 protein: CASEKRGGYNEQFF
clone size: -; J gene: TRBJ2-1; D gene: TRBD1; V gene: TRBV6-5; CDR3 length: 15; CDR3 DNA: TGTGCCAGCAGTCGACAGGGGAGCTCCTACAATGAGCAGTTCTTC; CDR3 protein: CASSRQGSSYNEQFF
clone size: -; J gene: TRBJ1-2; D gene: -; V gene: TRBV29-1; CDR3 length: 13; CDR3 DNA: TGCAGCGTTGGGGACACAGCGGGGCGAGGCTACACCTTC; CDR3 protein: CSVGDTAGRGYTF
clone size: -; J gene: TRBJ1-1; D gene: -; V gene: TRBV6-5; CDR3 length: 11; CDR3 DNA: TGTGCCAGTTGGGGGGAGACTGAAGCTTTCTTT; CDR3 protein: CASWGETEAFF
clone size: -; J gene: TRBJ2-3; D gene: TRBD1; V gene: TRBV2; CDR3 length: 14; CDR3 DNA: TGTGCCAGCAGCCTTGGGACAGGGCGGGATACGCAGTATTTT; CDR3 protein: CASSLGTGRDTQYF
clone size: -; J gene: TRBJ2-1; D gene: TRBD2; V gene: TRBV7-6; CDR3 length: 15; CDR3 DNA: TGTGCCAGCAGCACCGGGACTAGCGAGGACAATGAGCAGTTCTTC; CDR3 protein: CASSTGTSEDNEQFF
clone size: -; J gene: TRBJ1-1; D gene: -; V gene: TRBV29-1; CDR3 length: 13; CDR3 DNA: TGCAGCGTTGCAGGGGTTTTGGCCACTGAAGCTTTCTTT; CDR3 protein: CSVAGVLATEAFF
clone size: -; J gene: TRBJ1-2; D gene: TRBD1; V gene: TRBV15; CDR3 length: 14; CDR3 DNA: TGTGCCACCAGCAGGAGGACAGGGGGAGATGGCTACACCTTC; CDR3 protein: CATSRRTGGDGYTF
clone size: -; J gene: TRBJ1-6; D gene: -; V gene: TRBV2; CDR3 length: 16; CDR3 DNA: TGTGCCAGCAGGGGTGACCCTCTTGACCAGGGGTCACCCCTCCACTTT; CDR3 protein: CASRGDPLDQGSPLHF
clone size: -; J gene: TRBJ2-6; D gene: -; V gene: TRBV30; CDR3 length: 13; CDR3 DNA: TGTGCCTCCCCGGGAGATGGGGCCAACGTCCTGACTTTC; CDR3 protein: CASPGDGANVLTF
clone size: -; J gene: TRBJ2-5; D gene: TRBD1; V gene: TRBV19; CDR3 length: 11; CDR3 DNA: TGTGCCACACAGGGGTGGGAGACCCAGTACTTC; CDR3 protein: CATQGWETQYF
clone size: few; J gene: TRBJ2-1; D gene: -; V gene: TRBV19; CDR3 length: 14; CDR3 DNA: TGTGCCAGTAGATCGGGGGTTTCCTACAATGAGCAGTTCTTC; CDR3 protein: CASRSGVSYNEQFF
clone size: -; J gene: TRBJ1-5; D gene: TRBD1; V gene: TRBV30; CDR3 length: 13; CDR3 DNA: TGTGCCTGGAGTGGACAGGGGAATCAGCCCCAGCATTTT; CDR3 protein: CAWSGQGNQPQHF
clone size: once; J gene: TRBJ1-2; D gene: -; V gene: TRBV19; CDR3 length: 16; CDR3 DNA: TGTGCCAGTAGTTCGTACGGCAGGACACCTAACTATGGCTACACCTTC; CDR3 protein: CASSSYGRTPNYGYTF
clone size: -; J gene: TRBJ1-4; D gene: -; V gene: TRBV2; CDR3 length: 14; CDR3 DNA: TGTGCCAGCCGTTCTTCTGCAACTAATGAAAAACTGTTTTTT; CDR3 protein: CASRSSATNEKLFF
clone size: once; J gene: TRBJ1-1; D gene: -; V gene: TRBV5-1; CDR3 length: 14; CDR3 DNA: TGCGCCAGCAGCTTGGCGCCGGGTGTCACTGAAGCTTTCTTT; CDR3 protein: CASSLAPGVTEAFF
clone size: -; J gene: TRBJ2-7; D gene: TRBD1; V gene: TRBV6-2/TRBV6-3; CDR3 length: 15; CDR3 DNA: TGTGCCAGCAGTCACGACAGGGGGAGCTCCTACGAGCAGTACTTC; CDR3 protein: CASSHDRGSSYEQYF
clone size: few; J gene: TRBJ1-4; D gene: -; V gene: TRBV4-1; CDR3 length: 13; CDR3 DNA: TGCGCCAGCAGCCAAGGTCCCCTCGAAAAACTGTTTTTT; CDR3 protein: CASSQGPLEKLFF
clone size: -; J gene: TRBJ2-3; D gene: -; V gene: TRBV11-2; CDR3 length: 15; CDR3 DNA: TGTGCCAGCAGCTTAGACGGGTCGCGAACAGATACGCAGTATTTT; CDR3 protein: CASSLDGSRTDTQYF
clone size: few; J gene: TRBJ1-2; D gene: TRBD1; V gene: TRBV11-2; CDR3 length: 13; CDR3 DNA: TGTGCCAGCAGCCGGACAGGGGGCTCAGTACACACCTTC; CDR3 protein: CASSRTGGSVHTF
clone size: -; J gene: TRBJ1-2; D gene: TRBD1; V gene: TRBV5-5; CDR3 length: 14; CDR3 DNA: TGTGCCAGCAGCTTACTCCCAGGGGGTTATGGCTACACCTTC; CDR3 protein: CASSLLPGGYGYTF